The subject of this entry is one T cell receptor (beta chain). Its antigen is not known. The record originates from a study of T cell responses to AZD1222 COVID-19 vaccine. The data were produced by immunoSEQ multiplex PCR, yet TCRdb's version contains in-frame clones alone and is incomplete. The profile shows some 170,000 clones, roughly nine tenths of them singletons. General study findings and limits: With dominance at 160-218 and 743-854, vaccine-associated CD4 TCRs spanned spike. Possibly, clonal diversity was underestimated; donors were largely white British and included more females.

V lost 5 bases and J lost 0; bases outside the gene matches: 13. Germline-derived CDR1 and CDR2 are GTSNPN and SVGIG (reference sequence). The CDR3 loop spans 18 amino acids. The specimen was peripheral blood, collected on day 0 of AZD1222 vaccination. The V and J genes are TRBV30 and TRBJ2-1, with 10 bases matching TRBD2. This TCR derives from an adult in good health. The CDR3 here is CAWDGGGAGGVSYNEQFF. The CDR3, as DNA: TGTGCCTGGGATGGAGGCGGAGCGGGAGGGGTCTCCTACAATGAGCAGTTCTTC.